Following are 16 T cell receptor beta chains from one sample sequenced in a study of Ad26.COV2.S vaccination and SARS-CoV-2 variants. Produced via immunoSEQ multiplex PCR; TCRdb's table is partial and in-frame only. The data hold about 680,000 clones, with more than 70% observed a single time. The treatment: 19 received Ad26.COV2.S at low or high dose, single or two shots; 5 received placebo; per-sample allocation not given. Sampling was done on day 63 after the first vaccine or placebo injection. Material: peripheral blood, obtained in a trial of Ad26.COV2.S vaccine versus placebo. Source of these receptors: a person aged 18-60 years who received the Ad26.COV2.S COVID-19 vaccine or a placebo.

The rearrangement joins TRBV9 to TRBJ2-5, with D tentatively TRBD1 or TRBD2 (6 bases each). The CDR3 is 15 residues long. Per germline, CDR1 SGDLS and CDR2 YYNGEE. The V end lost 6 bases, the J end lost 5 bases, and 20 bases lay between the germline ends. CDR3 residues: CASTTTGGVMETQYF. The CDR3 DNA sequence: TGTGCCAGCACTACGACAGGAGGGGTTATGGAGACCCAGTACTTC.

Here the CDR3 DNA reads TGTGCCACCAGCGCTCCCCGATGGGGACAGGGGAATCGGAACACCGGGGAGCTGTTTTTT. Protein sequence: CATSAPRWGQGNRNTGELFF. The rearrangement links TRBV15 to TRBJ2-2, with 10 bases identical to TRBD1. The CDR3 length is 20 residues. Germline lookup yields CDR1 LNHNV and CDR2 YYDKDF (reference sequence). Germline trimming cut 5 bases from V and 1 base from J; bases unmatched to any gene: 16.

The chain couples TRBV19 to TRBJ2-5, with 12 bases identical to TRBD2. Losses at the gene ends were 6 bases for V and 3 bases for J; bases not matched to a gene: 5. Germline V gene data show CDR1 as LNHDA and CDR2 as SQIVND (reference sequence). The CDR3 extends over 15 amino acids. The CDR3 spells CASRSWTSGEETQYF. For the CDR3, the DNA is TGTGCCAGTAGGAGTTGGACTAGCGGGGAAGAGACCCAGTACTTC.

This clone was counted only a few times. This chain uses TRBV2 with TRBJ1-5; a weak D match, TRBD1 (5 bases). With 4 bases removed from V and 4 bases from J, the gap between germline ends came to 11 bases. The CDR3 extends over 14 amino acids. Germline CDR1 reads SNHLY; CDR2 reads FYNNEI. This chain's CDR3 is CASSGQGNNQPQHF. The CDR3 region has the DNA TGTGCCAGCAGTGGCCAGGGAAATAATCAGCCCCAGCATTTT.

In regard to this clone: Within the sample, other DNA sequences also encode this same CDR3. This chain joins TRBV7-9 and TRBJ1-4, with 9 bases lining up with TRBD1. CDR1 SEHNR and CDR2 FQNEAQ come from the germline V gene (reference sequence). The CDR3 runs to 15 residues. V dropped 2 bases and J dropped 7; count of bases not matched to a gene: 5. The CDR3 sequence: CASSLSGTGFEKLFF. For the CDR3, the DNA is TGTGCCAGCAGCTTATCTGGGACAGGGTTTGAAAAACTGTTTTTT.

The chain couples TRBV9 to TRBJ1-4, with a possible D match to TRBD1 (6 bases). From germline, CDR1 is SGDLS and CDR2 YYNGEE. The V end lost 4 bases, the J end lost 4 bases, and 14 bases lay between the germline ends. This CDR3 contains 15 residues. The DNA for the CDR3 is TGTGCCAGCAGCACCCCACAGGGAGGTAATGAAAAACTGTTTTTT. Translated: CASSTPQGGNEKLFF.

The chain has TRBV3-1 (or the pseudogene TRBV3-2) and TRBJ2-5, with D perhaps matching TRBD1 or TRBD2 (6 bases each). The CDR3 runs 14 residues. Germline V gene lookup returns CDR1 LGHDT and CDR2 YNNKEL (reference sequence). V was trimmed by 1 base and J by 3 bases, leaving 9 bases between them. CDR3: CASSQGGTKETQYF. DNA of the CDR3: TGTGCCAGCAGCCAAGGCGGGACAAAAGAGACCCAGTACTTC.

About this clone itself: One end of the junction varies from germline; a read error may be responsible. CDR3: CASSLAQMADLSF. CDR3 bases: TGTGCCAGCAGCTTAGCGCAAATGGCAGACCTCTCCTTC. The genes are TRBV7-2 and TRBJ2-7; D not resolved. The CDR3 is 13 residues long. CDR1 and CDR2 (germline): SGHTA, FQGNSA.

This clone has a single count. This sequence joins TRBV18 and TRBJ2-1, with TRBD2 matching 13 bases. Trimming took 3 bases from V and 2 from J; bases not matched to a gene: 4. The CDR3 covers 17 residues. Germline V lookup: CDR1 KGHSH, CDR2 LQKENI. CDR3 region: CASSPNGLAGAYNEQFF. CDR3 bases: TGTGCCAGCTCACCCAACGGACTAGCGGGAGCCTACAATGAGCAGTTCTTC.

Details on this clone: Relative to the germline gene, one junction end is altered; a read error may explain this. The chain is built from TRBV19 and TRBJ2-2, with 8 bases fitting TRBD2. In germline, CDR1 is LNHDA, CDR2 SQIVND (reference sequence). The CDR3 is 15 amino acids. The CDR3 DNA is TGTGCCAGTAGTGGTAGCGGGGCGAAAACCGGGGAGCTGTTTTTT. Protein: CASSGSGAKTGELFF.

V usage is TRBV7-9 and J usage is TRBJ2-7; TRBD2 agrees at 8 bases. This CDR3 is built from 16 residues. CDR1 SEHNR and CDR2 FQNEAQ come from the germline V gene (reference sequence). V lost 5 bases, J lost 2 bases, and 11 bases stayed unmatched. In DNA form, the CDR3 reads TGTGCCAGCAGCGGGGCGGGAGGCGTCTCCCCCTACGAGCAGTACTTC. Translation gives CASSGAGGVSPYEQYF.

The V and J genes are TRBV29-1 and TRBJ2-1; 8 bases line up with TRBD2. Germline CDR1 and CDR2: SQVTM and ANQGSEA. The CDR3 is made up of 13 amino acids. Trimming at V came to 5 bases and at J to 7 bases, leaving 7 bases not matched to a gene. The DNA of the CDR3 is TGCAGCGTTACCCTTAGCGGGGAAAATGAGCAGTTCTTC. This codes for CSVTLSGENEQFF.

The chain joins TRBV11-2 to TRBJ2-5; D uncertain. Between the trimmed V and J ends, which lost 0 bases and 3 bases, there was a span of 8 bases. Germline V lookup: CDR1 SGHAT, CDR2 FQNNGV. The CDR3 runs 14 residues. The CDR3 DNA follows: TGTGCCAGCAGCTTAGAAAGGTTAAAAGAGACCCAGTACTTC. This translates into CASSLERLKETQYF.

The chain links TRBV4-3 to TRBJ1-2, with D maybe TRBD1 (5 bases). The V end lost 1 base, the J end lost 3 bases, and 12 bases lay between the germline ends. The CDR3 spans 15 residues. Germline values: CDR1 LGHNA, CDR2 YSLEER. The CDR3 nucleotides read TGCGCCAGCAGCCAAGGGGTCAGGGTGGACTATGGCTACACCTTC. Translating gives CASSQGVRVDYGYTF.

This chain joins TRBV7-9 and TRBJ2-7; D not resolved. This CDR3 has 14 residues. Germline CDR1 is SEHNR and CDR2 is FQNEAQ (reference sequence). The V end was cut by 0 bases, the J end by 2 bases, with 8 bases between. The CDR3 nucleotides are TGTGCCAGCAGCTTAGCTGCTCAGACCTACGAGCAGTACTTC. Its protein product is CASSLAAQTYEQYF. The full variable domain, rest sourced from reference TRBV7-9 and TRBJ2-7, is DTGVSQNPRHKITKRGQNVTFRCDPISEHNRLYWYRQTLGQGPEFLTYFQNEAQLEKSRLLSDRFSAERPKGSFSTLEIQRTEQGDSAMYLCASSLAAQTYEQYFGPGTRLTVT.

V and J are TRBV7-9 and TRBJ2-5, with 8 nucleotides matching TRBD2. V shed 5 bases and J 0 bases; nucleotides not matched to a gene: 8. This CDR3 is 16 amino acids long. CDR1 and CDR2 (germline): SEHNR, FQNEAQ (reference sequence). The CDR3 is CASSPSPGGNQETQYF. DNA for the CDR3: TGTGCCAGCAGCCCCTCCCCGGGGGGGAACCAAGAGACCCAGTACTTC. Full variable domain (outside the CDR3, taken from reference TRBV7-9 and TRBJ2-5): DTGVSQNPRHKITKRGQNVTFRCDPISEHNRLYWYRQTLGQGPEFLTYFQNEAQLEKSRLLSDRFSAERPKGSFSTLEIQRTEQGDSAMYLCASSPSPGGNQETQYFGPGTRLLVL.